This T cell receptor (beta chain) was captured by sequencing in a study of T cells in localized non-small cell lung cancer. Turning to this clone: Its antigen remains unknown.

The CDR3 sequence is 16 residues long. With 4 bases removed from V and 0 bases from J, the gap between germline ends came to 14 bases. The germline CDR1 and CDR2 sequences are SGDLS and YYNGEE. Study results and caveats: Uninvolved neighboring lung showed the greatest T cell clonality, exceeding tumor. The study detected a median roughly 61 of the top 100 tumor clones in adjacent lung. Because researchers sequenced only one region of the tumor, heterogeneity is still possible. The study linked higher blood T cell density to longer overall survival.

Some clones are missing from TCRdb's copy, which holds only in-frame ones; the method was immunoSEQ multiplex PCR. The sample has about 40,000 clones, around 87% seen once; the top ten hold about 4%. J is TRBJ2-1 and V is TRBV9; D gene uncertain. The sequencing used peripheral blood, collected before any cancer treatment. This clonotype originated in a man aged 18 to 49 with stage I lung adenocarcinoma. CDR3 region: CASSPPRTGSYNEQFF. The DNA of the CDR3 is TGTGCCAGCAGCCCACCTAGGACGGGCTCCTACAATGAGCAGTTCTTC.